This TCR beta chain was documented in a study of cytomegalovirus exposure and HLA in healthy donors. Study-level findings and limits: The study listed roughly 150 cytomegalovirus-associated TCR beta chains. Among the CMV-associated chains, three were confirmed in vitro as specific for CMV antigens.

Method: immunoSEQ multiplex PCR; TCRdb's copy keeps in-frame clones and lacks some. The data hold about 160,000 clones, with about 86% observed a single time. Germline CDR1 is SGHRS and CDR2 is YFSETQ. The V gene end was trimmed by 1 base and the J gene end by 0 bases; junction bases not matched to a gene: 9. The CDR3 is 17 amino acids. On this clone itself: Its antigen is unknown.

The sequencing input was PBMCs. The sequence was collected from a woman aged 18-30 years in good health and CMV-seronegative. The rearrangement uses TRBV5-1 and TRBJ1-1, with TRBD1 matching 7 bases. This CDR3 reads CASSLYAQGVMNTEAFF. In nucleotides, the CDR3 is TGCGCCAGCAGCTTGTATGCCCAGGGGGTAATGAACACTGAAGCTTTCTTT.